This T cell receptor (beta chain) is drawn from a study of blood T cell repertoires in COVID-19. The table came from immunoSEQ multiplex PCR; TCRdb's copy has only in-frame clones and leaves some out. The sample has approximately 360,000 clones, around 87% seen once. This sequence originates from a woman aged 25 to 39 with acute COVID-19. Sequenced: PBMCs or T cells enriched from blood (not recorded which).

The CDR3, as DNA: TGTGCCAGCAGCCAAGCTGTGACAGCTCGCTATGGCTACACCTTC. Translation: CASSQAVTARYGYTF. This chain joins TRBV14 and TRBJ1-2, with D possibly being TRBD1 (5 bases). This CDR3 spans 15 amino acids. The germline V gene has CDR1 SGHDN and CDR2 FVKESK. The germline V and J ends were trimmed by 1 base and 4 bases, with 13 bases remaining between them.